The clone carrying this T cell receptor (beta chain) has just a few counts. Its antigen is currently unknown. The data originate from a study of T cells in localized non-small cell lung cancer. Study-level points and caveats: Sequencing covered just one tumor region, so heterogeneity cannot be ruled out. Peak T cell clonality was found in uninvolved adjacent lung, exceeding tumor. Median detection of top 100 tumor clones in adjacent lung was 55 to 60 clones.

Assay used: immunoSEQ multiplex PCR; TCRdb lists only in-frame clones, some missing. The sample has about 36,000 clones; around nine tenths are singletons. Trimming at V came to 4 bases and at J to 0 bases, leaving 8 bases not matched to a gene. Germline V gene lookup returns CDR1 KGHSH and CDR2 LQKENI. The CDR3 is 16 amino acids. The starting material was peripheral blood, obtained before any cancer treatment. The rearrangement uses TRBV18 and TRBJ1-1, with 7 bases aligning to TRBD1. The receptor's source is a woman aged 40 to 75 with stage I lung adenocarcinoma. The CDR3 nucleotides are TGTGCCAGCTCACGGGGAATGACAGGGATGAACACTGAAGCTTTCTTT. This gives the protein CASSRGMTGMNTEAFF.